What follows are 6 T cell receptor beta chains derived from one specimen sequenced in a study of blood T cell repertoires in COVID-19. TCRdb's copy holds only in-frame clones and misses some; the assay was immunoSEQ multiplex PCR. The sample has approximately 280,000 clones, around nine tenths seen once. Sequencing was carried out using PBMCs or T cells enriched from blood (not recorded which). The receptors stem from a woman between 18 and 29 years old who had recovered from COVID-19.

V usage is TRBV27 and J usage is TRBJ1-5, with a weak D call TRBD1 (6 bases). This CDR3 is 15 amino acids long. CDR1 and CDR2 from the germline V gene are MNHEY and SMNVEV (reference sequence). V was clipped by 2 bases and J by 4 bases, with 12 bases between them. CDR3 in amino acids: CASSLTGRENQPQHF. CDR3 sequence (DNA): TGTGCCAGCAGTTTAACAGGGAGGGAAAATCAGCCCCAGCATTTT.

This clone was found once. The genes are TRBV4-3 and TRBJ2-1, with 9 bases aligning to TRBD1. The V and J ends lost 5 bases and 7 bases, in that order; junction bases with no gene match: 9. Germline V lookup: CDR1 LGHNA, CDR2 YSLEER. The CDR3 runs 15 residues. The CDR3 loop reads CASSSGWTGENEQFF. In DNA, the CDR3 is TGCGCCAGCAGCTCCGGGTGGACAGGGGAAAATGAGCAGTTCTTC.

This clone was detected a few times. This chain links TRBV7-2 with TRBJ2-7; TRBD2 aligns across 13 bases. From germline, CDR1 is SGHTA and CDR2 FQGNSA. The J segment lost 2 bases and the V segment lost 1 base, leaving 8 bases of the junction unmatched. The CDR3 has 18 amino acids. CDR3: CASSLDPGLAGRAYEQYF. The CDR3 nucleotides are TGTGCCAGCAGCTTAGACCCGGGACTAGCGGGGAGGGCCTACGAGCAGTACTTC.

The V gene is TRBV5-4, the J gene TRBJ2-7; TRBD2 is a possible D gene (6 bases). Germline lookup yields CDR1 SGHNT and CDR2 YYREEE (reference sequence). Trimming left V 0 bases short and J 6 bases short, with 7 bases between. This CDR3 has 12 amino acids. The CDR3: CASSLVGGEQYF. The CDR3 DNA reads TGTGCCAGCAGCTTGGTCGGGGGCGAGCAGTACTTC.

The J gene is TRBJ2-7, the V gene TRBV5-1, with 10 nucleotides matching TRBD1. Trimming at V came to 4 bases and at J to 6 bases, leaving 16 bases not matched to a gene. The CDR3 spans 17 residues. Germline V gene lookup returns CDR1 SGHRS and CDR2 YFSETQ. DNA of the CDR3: TGCGCCAGCAGCCGAATGACCATGGGACAGGGGCTTGGCGAGCAGTACTTC. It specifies CASSRMTMGQGLGEQYF.

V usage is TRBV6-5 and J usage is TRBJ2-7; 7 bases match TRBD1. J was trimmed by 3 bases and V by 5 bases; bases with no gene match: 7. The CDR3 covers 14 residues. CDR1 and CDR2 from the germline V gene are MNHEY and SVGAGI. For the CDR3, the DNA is TGTGCCAGCAGTACGACAGGGATGATCTACGAGCAGTACTTC. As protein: CASSTTGMIYEQYF.